Below, 27 T cell receptor beta chains from the same sample are listed, as sequenced in a study of PD-1 blockade in classical Hodgkin lymphoma. Every patient was affected by relapse after autologous stem cell transplantation, while exposure to brentuximab vedotin was not uniform. Only in-frame clones appear in the TCRdb table, and some are missing; sequencing was by immunoSEQ multiplex PCR. The sample lists roughly 150,000 clones, approximately 81% occurring once. The specimen comprised peripheral blood mononuclear cells (PBMCs), sampled before the second cycle of nivolumab. All receptors derive from a human donor with classical Hodgkin lymphoma.

The chain carries TRBV12-5 and TRBJ1-2; TRBD1 matches 7 bases. The CDR3 sequence is 15 residues long. The V gene's germline CDR1 is LGHNT and CDR2 FRNRAP. The J segment lost 3 bases and the V segment lost 6 bases, leaving 10 bases of the junction unmatched. CDR3 nucleotide sequence: TGTGCTAGTGGCGACCCGGGACAGCTCTACTATGGCTACACCTTC. Amino acids: CASGDPGQLYYGYTF. Supplemented by reference TRBV12-5 and TRBJ1-2, the full variable domain reads DARVTQTPRHKVTEMGQEVTMRCQPILGHNTVFWYRQTMMQGLELLAYFRNRAPLDDSGMPKDRFSAEMPDATLATLKIQPSEPRDSAVYFCASGDPGQLYYGYTFGSGTRLTVV.

The V gene is TRBV11-3, the J gene TRBJ2-5; tentatively, D is TRBD1 (7 bases). The CDR3 covers 15 residues. Germline CDR1 and CDR2: SGHNT and YENEEA. V lost 4 bases and J 3 bases, leaving 15 bases between the germline ends. CDR3 loop: CASSSGGQLEETQYF. In nucleotides, the CDR3 is TGTGCCAGCAGCTCCGGGGGACAGTTGGAAGAGACCCAGTACTTC. Based on the CDR3 plus reference TRBV11-3 and TRBJ2-5, the full variable domain is EAGVVQSPRYKIIEKKQPVAFWCNPISGHNTLYWYLQNLGQGPELLIRYENEEAVDDSQLPKDRFSAERLKGVDSTLKIQPAELGDSAVYLCASSSGGQLEETQYFGPGTRLLVL.

CDR3 DNA sequence: TGTGCCATCAGTGAGACAGTTTATGGCTACACCTTC. Encoded protein: CAISETVYGYTF. The V call is TRBV10-3, the J call TRBJ1-2; D call uncertain. Deletions cut 2 bases from V and 5 bases from J, with 6 bases between. Germline CDR1 is ENHRY and CDR2 is SYGVKD. The CDR3 consists of 12 residues.

The chain is built from TRBV6-1 and TRBJ1-5; D call uncertain. Germline V CDR1 and CDR2: MNHNS, SASEGT. The V end was cut by 8 bases, the J end by 6 bases, with 11 bases between. The CDR3 totals 12 residues. CDR3 sequence reads: CASCLRGQPQHF. Written as DNA, the CDR3 is TGTGCCAGCTGCCTACGGGGTCAGCCCCAGCATTTT.

This clone was counted a single time. V is TRBV6-1 and J is TRBJ1-3; perhaps TRBD1 as D (5 bases). The germline V gene has CDR1 MNHNS and CDR2 SASEGT. The CDR3 extends over 15 amino acids. The ends were cut back, 5 bases at V and 4 bases at J, with 15 bases in the middle. CDR3 amino acids: CASSHPGTSGNTIYF. The CDR3 nucleotides read TGTGCCAGCAGTCACCCCGGGACCAGCGGAAACACCATATATTTT.

The chain's CDR3 is CASSFVAGWTTYEQYF. As DNA, the CDR3 is TGTGCCAGCAGTTTTGTAGCAGGGTGGACTACCTACGAGCAGTACTTC. The rearrangement links TRBV28 to TRBJ2-7, with a possible D match to TRBD2 (6 bases). CDR3 length: 16 amino acids. Germline V gene sequence: CDR1 MDHEN, CDR2 SYDVKM. V was pared by 3 bases and J by 2 bases, with 17 bases between.

This clone showed up just once. V gene TRBV6-6 combines with J gene TRBJ1-4; D uncertain. V was trimmed by 10 bases and J by 4 bases, leaving 4 bases between them. The CDR3 is 10 residues long. CDR1 and CDR2 from the germline V gene are MNHNY and SVGAGI (reference sequence). As DNA, the CDR3 is TGTGCCACACATAATGAAAAACTGTTTTTT. Translating it yields CATHNEKLFF.

V is TRBV5-1 and J is TRBJ2-1; 7 nucleotides match TRBD1. J was trimmed by 0 bases and V by 4 bases; bases with no gene match: 4. In germline, CDR1 is SGHRS, CDR2 YFSETQ. The CDR3 contains 15 residues. The CDR3 here is CASSRDSPSYNEQFF. The CDR3 DNA sequence: TGCGCCAGCAGCCGGGACAGCCCCTCCTACAATGAGCAGTTCTTC.

This clone appeared once. The rearrangement uses TRBV5-1 and TRBJ1-4; tentative D call: TRBD1 (6 bases). CDR1 SGHRS and CDR2 YFSETQ come from the germline V gene. This CDR3 spans 16 amino acids. V was trimmed by 4 bases and J by 0 bases, leaving 13 bases between them. The CDR3 region has the DNA TGCGCCAGCAGCGCGGACAGCCCTTCAACTAATGAAAAACTGTTTTTT. Translating it yields CASSADSPSTNEKLFF. Complete variable domain (other parts from reference TRBV5-1 and TRBJ1-4): KAGVTQTPRYLIKTRGQQVTLSCSPISGHRSVSWYQQTPGQGLQFLFEYFSETQRNKGNFPGRFSGRQFSNSRSEMNVSTLELGDSALYLCASSADSPSTNEKLFFGSGTQLSVL.

In this sample, this clone turned up many times. The chain carries TRBV5-1 and TRBJ1-2; tentative D call: TRBD1 (5 bases). Between the trimmed V and J ends, which lost 2 bases and 12 bases, there was a span of 14 bases. Germline V gives CDR1 SGHRS, CDR2 YFSETQ. The CDR3 has 12 amino acids. The CDR3 nucleotides are TGCGCCAGCAGCTTACCCTCGGGGACCAACACCTTC. It is translated as CASSLPSGTNTF.

The count of this clone is one. The chain is built from TRBV5-4 and TRBJ2-2; maybe TRBD1 (6 bases). Trimming stripped 4 bases from V and 0 bases from J, with 13 bases between. In germline, CDR1 is SGHNT, CDR2 YYREEE (reference sequence). The CDR3 is made up of 16 amino acids. The CDR3 loop reads CASSQGQVANTGELFF. CDR3 nucleotide sequence: TGTGCCAGCAGCCAGGGGCAGGTGGCGAACACCGGGGAGCTGTTTTTT.

This chain uses TRBV2 with TRBJ2-2; TRBD1 agrees at 9 bases. Unmatched junction bases numbered 9, after V lost 2 bases and J lost 5 bases. This CDR3 spans 17 amino acids. Germline CDR1 SNHLY, CDR2 FYNNEI. In DNA, the CDR3 is TGTGCCAGCAGTGAAATAAGACAGGGGGTTGGGACCGGGGAGCTGTTTTTT. Its protein is CASSEIRQGVGTGELFF.

V gene TRBV29-1 combines with J gene TRBJ2-7, with 7 bases fitting TRBD2. The CDR3 is 15 residues long. CDR1 and CDR2 (germline): SQVTM, ANQGSEA. J gave up 2 bases and V 4 bases, and 11 bases lay outside the gene matches. For the CDR3, the DNA is TGCAGCGTTGCTAAGGATCTAGGACTAGCCTACGAGCAGTACTTC. This sequence encodes CSVAKDLGLAYEQYF.

This clone was picked up one time. The chain joins TRBV6-5 to TRBJ2-7, with D uncertain. V was shortened by 0 bases and J by 2 bases, with 5 bases between the two germline ends. The CDR3 runs 13 residues. The germline V gene encodes CDR1 MNHEY and CDR2 SVGAGI. CDR3 sequence: CASSYSRTYEQYF. CDR3 DNA sequence: TGTGCCAGCAGTTACTCGAGAACCTACGAGCAGTACTTC.

CDR3 sequence reads: CASSLGGRGLFF. For the CDR3, the DNA is TGTGCCAGCAGCTTGGGGGGCCGGGGACTGTTTTTT. The V call is TRBV5-6, the J call TRBJ1-4; weak D call: TRBD1 (5 bases). CDR3 length equals 12 residues. CDR1 is SGHDT and CDR2 is YYEEEE in the germline V gene. V was clipped by 0 bases and J by 13 bases, with 10 bases between them.

V gene TRBV12-5 combines with J gene TRBJ1-5; unclear D gene. The CDR3 is 15 amino acids. The V gene's germline CDR1 is LGHNT and CDR2 FRNRAP. Trimming stripped 2 bases from V and 2 bases from J, with 10 bases between. CDR3 loop: CASGLTRAGNQPQHF. CDR3 nucleotide sequence: TGTGCTAGTGGTTTGACCCGGGCGGGCAATCAGCCCCAGCATTTT.

V and J are TRBV10-3 and TRBJ2-7; no clear D. V was clipped by 2 bases and J by 3 bases, with 8 bases between them. CDR1 and CDR2 (germline): ENHRY, SYGVKD. The CDR3 totals 13 residues. CDR3 amino acids: CAISERQSYEQYF. The CDR3 coding sequence is TGTGCCATCAGTGAGAGGCAGAGCTACGAGCAGTACTTC.

The chain combines TRBV19 with TRBJ2-3; D gene ambiguous. The CDR3 is made up of 12 amino acids. Per germline, CDR1 LNHDA and CDR2 SQIVND (reference sequence). V shed 11 bases and J shed 4 bases, with 13 bases lying between them. As DNA, the CDR3 is TGTGCCGGCAGGCTCTGGCCAGATACGCAGTATTTT. This codes for CAGRLWPDTQYF.

The chain uses TRBV7-6 and TRBJ2-5, with 8 bases that match TRBD1. There are 15 residues in the CDR3. V lost 4 bases, J lost 7 bases, and 11 bases stayed unmatched. CDR1 is SGHVS and CDR2 is FNYEAQ in the germline V gene. DNA of the CDR3: TGTGCCAGCAGCTCACACCTCAGGGGGCTGGGGACCCAGTACTTC. The encoded protein is CASSSHLRGLGTQYF.

The V gene is TRBV9, the J gene TRBJ2-3; D ambiguous. Germline V gene sequence: CDR1 SGDLS, CDR2 YYNGEE. V lost 2 bases and J lost 2, with 9 bases in between. The CDR3 covers 14 residues. The CDR3 sequence is CASSVLATTDTQYF. Here the CDR3 DNA reads TGTGCCAGCAGCGTTTTGGCGACCACAGATACGCAGTATTTT.

The chain employs TRBV18 and TRBJ2-7, with D uncertain. Germline V gene data show CDR1 as KGHSH and CDR2 as LQKENI. Trimming shortened V by 6 bases and J by 4 bases, and 16 bases separated the two germline ends. The CDR3 has 14 amino acids. The CDR3 reads CASSLDGALYEQYF. The CDR3 nucleotides are TGTGCCAGCTCCTTGGACGGTGCCCTGTACGAGCAGTACTTC.

The rearrangement links TRBV19 to TRBJ1-5; no clear D. Germline V gene sequence: CDR1 LNHDA, CDR2 SQIVND (reference sequence). Trimming took 3 bases from V and 2 from J, leaving 14 bases between them. The CDR3 runs to 16 residues. This CDR3 reads CASSMYWEVGNQPQHF. DNA of the CDR3: TGTGCCAGTAGTATGTATTGGGAAGTCGGCAATCAGCCCCAGCATTTT. Full variable domain (rest looked up from reference TRBV19 and TRBJ1-5): DGGITQSPKYLFRKEGQNVTLSCEQNLNHDAMYWYRQDPGQGLRLIYYSQIVNDFQKGDIAEGYSVSREKKESFPLTVTSAQKNPTAFYLCASSMYWEVGNQPQHFGDGTRLSIL.

The V gene is TRBV18, the J gene TRBJ2-6; 7 nucleotides agree with TRBD1. V trimming: 3 bases; J trimming: 1 base; junction bases outside the gene matches: 9. Per germline, CDR1 KGHSH and CDR2 LQKENI. The CDR3 length is 18 residues. The CDR3: CASSPLVGTASGANVLTF. The CDR3 DNA is TGTGCCAGCTCACCCTTGGTAGGGACAGCTTCTGGGGCCAACGTCCTGACTTTC.

The CDR3 here is CASSQEGLNMYTQYF. CDR3 sequence (DNA): TGTGCCAGCAGCCAGGAGGGGCTGAACATGTATACGCAGTATTTT. The chain couples TRBV6-1 to TRBJ2-3, with a weak D call TRBD2 (6 bases). The CDR3 loop spans 15 amino acids. CDR1 MNHNS and CDR2 SASEGT come from the germline V gene. Trimming stripped 6 bases from V and 7 bases from J, with 20 bases between.

The chain joins TRBV7-2 to TRBJ2-1; 9 positions agree with TRBD2. Germline CDR1 is SGHTA and CDR2 is FQGNSA. Trimming cost V 2 bases and J 7 bases; bases outside gene matches: 9. This CDR3 has 16 amino acids. This chain's CDR3 is CASSLRGGRAVNEQFF. The CDR3, as DNA: TGTGCCAGCAGCTTAAGGGGCGGGAGGGCCGTTAATGAGCAGTTCTTC.

This clone was detected only a few times. The chain has TRBV5-1 and TRBJ1-2, with D possibly being TRBD1 (5 bases). In germline, CDR1 is SGHRS, CDR2 YFSETQ. V lost 5 bases and J lost 2, with 10 bases in between. The CDR3 loop spans 13 amino acids. In DNA form, the CDR3 reads TGCGCCAGCAGTCAGGGAGGGAACTATGGCTACACCTTC. It encodes CASSQGGNYGYTF.

This chain's CDR3 is CASTPGPSFRYEQYF. CDR3 DNA: TGTGCCAGCACCCCGGGACCTTCTTTTCGGTACGAGCAGTACTTC. The gene calls are TRBV6-6 and TRBJ2-7, with D perhaps assigned TRBD1 or TRBD2 (5 bases each). Germline loops: CDR1 MNHNY, CDR2 SVGAGI (reference sequence). V lost 7 bases to trimming and J lost 4 bases, with 20 bases between them. CDR3 size: 15 residues.